This entry lists 11 T cell receptor beta chains sequenced from one sample in a study of T-cell memory formation after mild COVID-19. TCRdb re-called the 5' RACE reads through MiXCR, storing one row per CDR3 protein. There are over 400,000 distinct CDR3 sequences in the sample; 20% to 25% occur only once, and over 10% lies in the top ten. Sequenced sample: PBMCs or a T cell subset sorted from them (not recorded which). The receptors originated from an adult woman who had mild COVID-19 (a few samples of this study predate the infection). Cell type and time point are not known.

The chain uses TRBV6-1 and TRBJ1-5; 8 positions match TRBD1. CDR3 length: 16 amino acids. Losses at the gene ends were 4 bases for V and 5 bases for J; bases not matched to a gene: 10. Germline V gene lookup returns CDR1 MNHNS and CDR2 SASEGT. The DNA of the CDR3 is TGTGCCAGCAGTGCCCTCGGGGGGACAGGAGATCAGCCCCAGCATTTT. This translates into CASSALGGTGDQPQHF.

The chain has TRBV14 and TRBJ2-1; D is undetermined. The CDR3 is 13 residues long. Germline V gene data show CDR1 as SGHDN and CDR2 as FVKESK. V lost 4 bases and J 9 bases, leaving 13 bases between the germline ends. The chain's CDR3 is CASSPTRLGEQFF. Written as DNA, the CDR3 is TGTGCCAGCAGCCCTACCCGGCTTGGTGAGCAGTTCTTC.

The chain uses TRBV27 and TRBJ2-2; TRBD1 or TRBD2 may be the D gene (5 bases each). CDR1 and CDR2 (germline): MNHEY, SMNVEV (reference sequence). Trimming left V 6 bases short and J 4 bases short, with 24 bases between. The CDR3 has 18 residues. The chain's CDR3 is CASSIGTLRFDGTGELFF. CDR3 bases: TGTGCCAGCAGCATCGGGACCCTCAGGTTCGATGGCACCGGGGAGCTGTTTTTT.

A remark on this clonotype: It is unclear where the CDR3 begins or ends on the DNA, so no DNA is shown, and the CDR3 is as TCRdb lists it. The V and J genes are TRBV5-6 and TRBJ2-1; the D segment call TRBD2 is taken from the table without a DNA check. The CDR3 spans 11 amino acids, including both terminal residues. Germline assignment: CDR1 SGHDT and CDR2 YYEEEE. CDR3 in amino acids: CASSFGQGAHF.

This clonotype was observed a few times. The chain joins TRBV6-1 to TRBJ2-3, with 14 nucleotides matching TRBD2. V dropped 5 bases and J dropped 8; count of bases not matched to a gene: 6. Germline CDR1 and CDR2: MNHNS and SASEGT. There are 15 residues in the CDR3. The CDR3 loop reads CASSLTSGGAGTQYF. DNA for the CDR3: TGTGCCAGCAGTTTGACTAGCGGGGGGGCTGGTACGCAGTATTTT.

Only a few counts were recorded for this clonotype. CDR3 coding DNA: TGTGCCTGGAGCGGTCCGGGACTAGGAAACAATGAGCAGTTCTTC. This encodes CAWSGPGLGNNEQFF. The chain combines TRBV30 with TRBJ2-1, with 8 bases matching TRBD2. The ends lost 3 bases at V and 5 bases at J; junction bases unmatched: 9. The V gene's germline CDR1 is GTSNPN and CDR2 SVGIG (reference sequence). This CDR3 region has 15 residues.

J is TRBJ2-7 and V is TRBV16; D unclear. Germline CDR1 KGHSY, CDR2 FQNENV. V was shortened by 7 bases and J by 2 bases, with 18 bases between the two germline ends. The length of the CDR3 is 15 residues. As DNA, the CDR3 is TGTGCCAGCAAGTATTCGACCCAGCAGACCTACGAGCAGTACTTC. It specifies CASKYSTQQTYEQYF.

This clonotype has a handful of counts. The chain uses TRBV12-3 or TRBV12-4 and TRBJ1-2; D possibly corresponds to TRBD1 (5 bases). CDR3 size: 13 residues. The germline V and J ends were trimmed by 7 bases and 4 bases, with 13 bases remaining between them. The CDR3 region has the DNA TGTGCCAGCACCAACCCGGGGGTCTATGGCTACACCTTC. It yields the protein CASTNPGVYGYTF.

CDR3 coding DNA: TGTGCCAGCAGCAAAGGACGGACGGAGGAAAAACTGTTTTTT. Its translation is CASSKGRTEEKLFF. V and J are TRBV5-4 and TRBJ1-4; D not certain. The CDR3 consists of 14 residues. Germline V gives CDR1 SGHNT, CDR2 YYREEE (reference sequence). Deletions cut 4 bases from V and 8 bases from J, with 15 bases between.

This CDR3 reads CSAQGLAGGPADTQYF. CDR3 DNA: TGCAGCGCCCAGGGACTAGCGGGGGGGCCGGCAGATACGCAGTATTTT. The rearrangement joins TRBV29-1 to TRBJ2-3; TRBD2 aligns across 16 bases. Germline trimming cut 7 bases from V and 4 bases from J; bases unmatched to any gene: 8. Germline CDR1 is SQVTM and CDR2 is ANQGSEA. This CDR3 region has 16 residues.

This clonotype was detected a few times. The V gene is TRBV12-3 or TRBV12-4, the J gene TRBJ2-1, with 10 bases that match TRBD2. The length of the CDR3 is 11 residues. The junction had 2 bases not matched to a gene; V was cut back by 4 bases and J by 14 bases. The CDR3 DNA is TGTGCCAGCAGTTCCGGGACTAGCGAGTTCTTC. It yields the protein CASSSGTSEFF.